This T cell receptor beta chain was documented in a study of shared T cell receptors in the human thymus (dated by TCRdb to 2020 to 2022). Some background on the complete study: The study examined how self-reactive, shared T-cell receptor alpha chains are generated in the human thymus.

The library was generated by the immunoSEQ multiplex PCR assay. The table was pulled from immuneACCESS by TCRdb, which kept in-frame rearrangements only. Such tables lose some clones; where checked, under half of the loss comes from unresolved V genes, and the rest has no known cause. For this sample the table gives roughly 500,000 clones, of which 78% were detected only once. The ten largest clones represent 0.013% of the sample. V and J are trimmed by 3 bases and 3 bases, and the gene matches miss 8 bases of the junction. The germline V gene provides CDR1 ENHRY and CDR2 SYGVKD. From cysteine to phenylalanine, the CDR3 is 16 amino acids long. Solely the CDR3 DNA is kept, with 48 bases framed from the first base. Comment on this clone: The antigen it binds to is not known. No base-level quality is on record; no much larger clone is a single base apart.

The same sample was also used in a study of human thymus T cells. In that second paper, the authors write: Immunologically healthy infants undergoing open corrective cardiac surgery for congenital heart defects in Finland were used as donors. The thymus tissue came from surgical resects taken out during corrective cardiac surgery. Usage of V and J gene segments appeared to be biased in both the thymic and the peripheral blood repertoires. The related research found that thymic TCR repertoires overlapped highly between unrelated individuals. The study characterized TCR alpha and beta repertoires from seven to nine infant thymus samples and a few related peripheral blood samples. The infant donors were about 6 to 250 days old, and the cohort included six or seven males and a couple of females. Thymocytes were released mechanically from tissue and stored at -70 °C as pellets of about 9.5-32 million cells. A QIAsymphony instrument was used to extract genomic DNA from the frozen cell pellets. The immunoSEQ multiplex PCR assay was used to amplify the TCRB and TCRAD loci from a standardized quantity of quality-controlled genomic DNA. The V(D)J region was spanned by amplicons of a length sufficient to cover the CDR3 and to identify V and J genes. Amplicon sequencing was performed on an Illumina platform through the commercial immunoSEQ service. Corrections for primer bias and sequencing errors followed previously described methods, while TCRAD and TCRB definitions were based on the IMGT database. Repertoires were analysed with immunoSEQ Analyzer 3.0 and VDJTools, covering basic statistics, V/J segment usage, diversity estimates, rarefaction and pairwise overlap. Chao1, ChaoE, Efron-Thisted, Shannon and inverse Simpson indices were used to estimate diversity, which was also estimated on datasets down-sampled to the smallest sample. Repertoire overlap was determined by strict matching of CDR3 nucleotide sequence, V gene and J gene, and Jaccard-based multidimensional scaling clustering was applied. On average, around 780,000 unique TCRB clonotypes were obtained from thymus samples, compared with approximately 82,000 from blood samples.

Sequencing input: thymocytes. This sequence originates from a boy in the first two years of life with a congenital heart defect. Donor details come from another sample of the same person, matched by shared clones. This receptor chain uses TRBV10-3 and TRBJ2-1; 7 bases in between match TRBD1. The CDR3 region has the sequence CAISDQPGQSYNEQFF. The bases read TGTGCCATCAGTGATCAACCGGGACAGAGCTACAATGAGCAGTTCTTC.